Included here is one T cell receptor beta chain sequence, with context. What it recognizes is unknown. TCR beta libraries were made by quantitative 5'-RACE with molecular barcodes. TCRdb called the 5' RACE reads again in MiXCR, with one record for every CDR3 protein. The table has 400,000 or so distinct CDR3 sequences, about 24% seen once. The data belong to a study of CD8 T cells in ankylosing spondylitis. The germline V and J ends were trimmed by 0 bases and 0 bases, with 11 bases remaining between them. Germline V lookup: CDR1 SGHRS, CDR2 YFSETQ. CDR3 length: 16 amino acids. Notes on the study in general: It was reported that disease-linked clones were significantly enriched in matched ankylosing spondylitis synovial fluid. In the blood and synovial fluid of reactive arthritis, some motif variants had been previously reported. A motif of under 10 highly homologous TCR beta variants was seen as apparently characteristic of ankylosing spondylitis blood. A CD8+ phenotype characterized the disease-linked clones, which were relatively rare in peripheral blood.

The sample taken for sequencing was blood, either unsorted or a sorted T cell fraction (not recorded which). V gene TRBV5-1 combines with J gene TRBJ2-3; possibly TRBD1 for D (5 bases). The TCR originated in a male donor with ankylosing spondylitis. The CDR3 region has the DNA TGCGCCAGCAGCTTGGCCACTACAGGAAGCACAGATACGCAGTATTTT. Translation: CASSLATTGSTDTQYF.